The 5 T cell receptor beta chains reported below all come from one sample, sequenced in a study of T-cell reconstitution after alpha-beta-depleted transplantation in children (dated by TCRdb to the mid-2010s). The method behind the library was PCR. Reads for this sample came from an Illumina HiSeq 2500. To normalize quantification of the TCRbeta repertoire, the TCR libraries were built with molecular barcoding that relied on unique molecular identifiers. TCRdb's own reprocessing of the public reads used fastp at Q25 and MiXCR and kept productive beta chains. Here each entry gathers all rows of one CDR3 protein and keeps the most common genes and DNA. In all, the sample holds about 900,000 distinct CDR3 sequences, and about 29% of those were seen once. 28% of the sample rests with the top ten. Interpreted using the paper, the treatment or condition label stands for: allogeneic hematopoietic cell transplantation with graft depleted of TCRalphabeta T cells and CD19 B cells.

The input for sequencing was PBMCs, mostly from graft donor cells, taken 360 days after TCRalphabeta/CD19-depleted stem cell transplant. Receptors originate from a boy less than two years old who had a stem cell transplant for SCID, so the T cells may come from the graft donor.

The CDR3 nucleotides are TGCGCCAGCAGCTTGGTCGGCAGGGAGGATCCACAGGGGAATGAGCAGTTCTTC. The encoded protein is CASSLVGREDPQGNEQFF. This chain connects TRBV5-1 to TRBJ2-1, with D possibly TRBD1 on 7 matching bases. The CDR3 extends over 18 amino acids. Trimming took off 0 bases at V and 7 bases at J, with 23 bases between the two ends. Germline CDR1 is SGHRS and CDR2 is YFSETQ.

Note on this clonotype: A much larger clone differs by one base, so this may be a read error. The chain couples TRBV20-1 to TRBJ1-1; D gene uncertain. From germline, CDR1 is DFQATT and CDR2 SNEGSKA (reference sequence). This CDR3 region has 13 residues. As DNA, the CDR3 is TGCTGTGCTAGAGATTGGGTCCGAACTGAAGCTTTCTTT. Its protein product is CCARDWVRTEAFF.

The genes are TRBV9 and TRBJ2-7, with D unresolved. The CDR3 loop spans 13 amino acids. V lost 2 bases to trimming and J lost 7 bases, with 13 bases between them. Germline loops: CDR1 SGDLS, CDR2 YYNGEE. CDR3 bases: TGTGCCAGCAGCGTCGCCGGGCTCGGGGAGCAGTACTTC. Residues: CASSVAGLGEQYF.

This clonotype was observed a handful of times. The chain couples TRBV7-9 to TRBJ1-2, with 7 nucleotides matching TRBD1. The germline CDR1 and CDR2 sequences are SEHNR and FQNEAQ (reference sequence). This CDR3 has 15 residues. Trimming took 2 bases from V and 4 from J; bases not matched to a gene: 7. DNA for the CDR3: TGTGCCAGCAGCTTATCGGGACAGAGCATCTATGGCTACACCTTC. Translated, it gives CASSLSGQSIYGYTF.

The chain couples TRBV4-3 to TRBJ1-6; D not resolved. Germline V gene data show CDR1 as LGHNA and CDR2 as YSLEER. The CDR3 is 14 amino acids. V shed 8 bases and J shed 0 bases, with 8 bases lying between them. The CDR3 DNA reads TGCGCCAGCTCGCGGAGCTCCTATAATTCACCCCTCCACTTT. Its translation: CASSRSSYNSPLHF.